Included here is one TCR beta chain sequence, with context. Germline CDR1 MNHEY, CDR2 SVGAGI. The length of the CDR3 is 14 residues. The trim removed 6 bases at V and 5 bases at J, leaving 6 bases unmatched. This sample was included in a study of tissue T cells after allogeneic stem cell transplantation. Turning to the study itself: Gastrointestinal graft-versus-host disease was present in all patients, each treated with several therapy lines.

CDR3 sequences, V/J genes, frequencies and template counts came from survey-depth TCRbeta sequencing. The table came from immunoSEQ multiplex PCR; TCRdb's copy has only in-frame clones and leaves some out. The repertoire consists of 25,000 or so clones, with about 90% occurring once and the leading ten covering 2% to 2.5%. The sequence was obtained from a male donor aged 60 or over who later had graft-versus-host disease after an allogeneic stem cell transplant. Source: blood, taken before transplantation. The chain uses TRBV6-5 and TRBJ1-4; 7 positions agree with TRBD1. In DNA, the CDR3 is TGTGCCAGCAGCTCCGGGACAGTCAATGAAAAACTGTTTTTT. This codes for CASSSGTVNEKLFF.